The count of the clone carrying this T cell receptor (beta chain) is one. As yet, its antigen is unknown. Each TCR beta library was made by quantitative 5'-RACE that incorporated molecular barcodes. TCRdb itself ran the 5' RACE reads through MiXCR, one entry per CDR3 protein. The top ten hold about a sixth of the sample, which has 300,000 to 400,000 distinct CDR3 sequences, 20% to 25% seen once. The source of the sample is a study of CD8 T cells in ankylosing spondylitis. Study results and limitations: Relatively scarce in peripheral blood, disease-linked clones were CD8+. Characteristic of ankylosing spondylitis blood, it appeared, was a TCR beta motif comprising about 8 highly homologous variants. Reports say disease-linked clones showed up significantly more in matched ankylosing spondylitis synovial fluid.

Germline loops: CDR1 ENHRY, CDR2 SYGVKD. Trimming stripped 5 bases from V and 3 bases from J, with 11 bases between. The CDR3 loop spans 14 amino acids. What was sequenced was blood, either unsorted or a sorted T cell fraction (not recorded which). The clonotype comes from a male donor with ankylosing spondylitis. The chain joins TRBV10-3 to TRBJ2-1; maybe TRBD2 (6 bases). The CDR3 region is CAISREFDYNEQFF. Written as DNA, the CDR3 is TGTGCCATCAGTCGGGAGTTCGACTACAATGAGCAGTTCTTC.